This is a list of T cell receptor beta chains from one sample in a study of neurological immune-mediated disorders. TCRdb called the 5' RACE reads again in MiXCR, with one record for every CDR3 protein. Of some 95,000 distinct CDR3 sequences detected, around 3.3% appear once; the ten largest clones hold around 6%. The sample comprised PBMCs. The source of these receptors is a woman under 30 with multiple sclerosis. The CDR3 runs from the conserved cysteine through the conserved F or W. Each record gives: D gene, V gene, J gene, clone size, CDR3 protein, CDR3 DNA. The D gene is left open where the match is weak. Rows give clone size only sometimes, using once, few, many, or a class for an expanded clone.

TRBD2,TRBV12-3/TRBV12-4,TRBJ2-3,many,CASSFLAGDADTQYF,TGTGCCAGCAGTTTTTTGGCGGGGGATGCAGATACGCAGTATTTT
TRBD1,TRBV6-6,TRBJ1-1,many,CASRTGTANTEAFF,TGTGCCAGCAGAACCGGGACAGCGAACACTGAAGCTTTCTTT
TRBD1,TRBV6-5,TRBJ1-1,few,CASSYGQGLGKAFF,TGTGCCAGCAGTTACGGACAGGGGCTAGGGAAGGCTTTCTTT
-,TRBV14,TRBJ1-4,-,CASSQRGALNEKLFF,TGTGCCAGCAGCCAACGAGGGGCACTCAATGAAAAACTGTTTTTT
-,TRBV12-3/TRBV12-4,TRBJ1-5,many,CASRRGDPSNQPQHF,TGCGCCAGCAGGCGAGGGGACCCGAGCAATCAGCCCCAGCATTTT
TRBD2,TRBV7-9,TRBJ2-7,many,CASSLKGGFYEQYF,TGTGCCAGCAGCTTAAAGGGAGGGTTCTACGAGCAGTACTTC
TRBD1,TRBV7-9,TRBJ1-4,many,CASSQGQGIEKLFF,TGTGCCAGCAGCCAGGGACAGGGGATTGAAAAACTGTTTTTT
-,TRBV29-1,TRBJ2-7,many,CSVEDAGIPYEQYF,TGCAGCGTTGAAGATGCAGGGATCCCCTACGAGCAGTACTTC
TRBD1,TRBV4-2,TRBJ2-3,many,CASSQDWTGENTQYF,TGTGCCAGCAGCCAAGATTGGACAGGGGAGAATACGCAGTATTTT
-,TRBV5-1,TRBJ1-1,many,CASSLASDSMNTEAFF,TGCGCCAGCAGCTTGGCCTCGGACAGCATGAACACTGAAGCTTTCTTT
TRBD2,TRBV6-6,TRBJ2-5,many,CASRPSLAGGQKETQYF,TGTGCCAGCAGGCCATCCCTAGCGGGAGGACAGAAAGAGACCCAGTACTTC
TRBD2,TRBV6-5,TRBJ2-4,few,CASSYPGGGAKNIQYF,TGTGCCAGCAGTTACCCGGGGGGGGGAGCCAAAAACATTCAGTACTTC
-,TRBV20-1,TRBJ2-3,many,CSAPLSGTDTQYF,TGCAGTGCTCCGCTTTCTGGCACAGATACGCAGTATTTT
TRBD1,TRBV3-1,TRBJ1-2,many,CASSQDPGTVYGYTF,TGTGCCAGCAGCCAAGACCCCGGGACAGTATATGGCTACACCTTC
-,TRBV7-2,TRBJ2-7,many,CASSLEAGYEQYF,TGTGCCAGCAGCTTAGAAGCGGGCTACGAGCAGTACTTC
-,TRBV6-6,TRBJ1-1,many,CASSRNPRGLSEAFF,TGTGCCAGCAGTCGAAACCCCAGGGGTCTTTCTGAAGCTTTCTTT
-,TRBV4-2,TRBJ2-7,-,CASSQVTRQSSYEQYF,TGTGCCAGCAGCCAAGTGACTAGACAGAGCTCCTACGAGCAGTACTTC
TRBD1,TRBV29-1,TRBJ1-1,many,CSVATDRVAFF,TGCAGCGTCGCGACCGACAGGGTGGCTTTCTTT
-,TRBV20-1,TRBJ2-3,many,CSARDAGRLADTQYF,TGCAGTGCTAGAGATGCGGGGAGGCTGGCAGATACGCAGTATTTT
-,TRBV7-2,TRBJ1-2,many,CASSPPSIRMGGYTF,TGTGCCAGCAGCCCCCCTTCGATTCGGATGGGTGGCTACACCTTC
-,TRBV5-5,TRBJ1-2,many,CASSPQTDYGYTF,TGTGCCAGCAGCCCACAGACGGACTATGGCTACACCTTC
-,TRBV3-1,TRBJ2-2,many,CASSQGGGNTGELFF,TGTGCCAGCAGCCAAGGGGGAGGGAACACCGGGGAGCTGTTTTTT
-,TRBV12-3/TRBV12-4,TRBJ1-1,many,CASSRTWSEAFF,TGTGCCAGCAGTAGGACCTGGTCTGAAGCTTTCTTT
-,TRBV7-9,TRBJ2-7,many,CASTLMGGEYEQYF,TGTGCCAGCACCTTGATGGGGGGAGAGTACGAGCAGTACTTC
-,TRBV20-1,TRBJ2-7,many,CSARDRGQGYYEQYF,TGCAGTGCTAGAGATCGCGGGCAGGGGTACTACGAGCAGTACTTC
TRBD2,TRBV28,TRBJ2-1,many,CASSLPGGGRNEQFF,TGTGCCAGCAGTTTACCAGGCGGGGGACGCAATGAGCAGTTCTTC
-,TRBV29-1,TRBJ2-7,many,CSAPLSSQLSYEQYF,TGCAGCGCCCCCCTGTCGAGTCAGCTTTCCTACGAGCAGTACTTC
-,TRBV5-1,TRBJ2-7,-,CASSSTSDPYEQYF,TGCGCCAGCAGCTCAACCTCTGACCCCTACGAGCAGTACTTC
-,TRBV5-1,TRBJ1-3,many,CASSLLGTGNTIYF,TGCGCCAGCAGCTTGCTAGGGACTGGAAACACCATATATTTT
TRBD2,TRBV20-1,TRBJ2-1,many,CSAEPGLAAYNEQFF,TGCAGTGCCGAGCCGGGACTAGCGGCCTACAATGAGCAGTTCTTC
-,TRBV28,TRBJ2-3,many,CASSFNTNTDTQYF,TGTGCCAGCAGTTTTAACACGAACACAGATACGCAGTATTTT
-,TRBV27,TRBJ1-4,many,CASSSLLTGSTNEKLFF,TGTGCCAGCAGTTCCCTCTTAACAGGTTCAACTAATGAAAAACTGTTTTTT
TRBD2,TRBV6-2/TRBV6-3,TRBJ2-5,many,CASSYSSGLAAGETQYF,TGTGCCAGCAGTTACTCGTCGGGACTAGCGGCCGGCGAGACCCAGTACTTC